Reported below is one T cell receptor beta chain. The antigen is not known. These data originate in a study of shared clonotypes between healthy human individuals. Study observations and caveats: A handful of donors showed sharing of approximately 5% of naive CD4 clonotypes.

The authors divided CD4+ cells into CD45RA+ naive and CD45RA-negative memory subsets. Replicate sorted-subset PCRs were loaded with roughly 190 ng DNA, 30,000 to 35,000 T cell genomes. The assay was immunoSEQ multiplex PCR, and TCRdb's table has in-frame clones only and misses some. Among 1,400,000 or so clones listed, less than 99% were seen once. The sequenced sample was naive CD4+ T cells sorted from blood. The subset denotes: CD45RA+ positively selected. The origin of this receptor is a young man in good health.

The CDR3 is CASSGGRRTSRQETQYF. CDR3 DNA: TGTGCCAGCAGTGGAGGCCGAAGGACATCACGACAAGAGACCCAGTACTTC. This rearrangement joins TRBV6-1 to TRBJ2-5; a possible D gene is TRBD1 (5 bases). Trimming took 4 bases from V and 2 from J, leaving 20 bases between them. CDR3 length equals 17 residues. Germline CDR1 and CDR2: MNHNS and SASEGT.